This entry lists 16 T cell receptor beta chains sequenced from one sample in a study of identical twins. Each CDR3 protein gets one entry after TCRdb re-called the 5' RACE reads with MiXCR. The profile shows approximately 240,000 distinct CDR3 sequences, more than 13% of them singletons. The specimen sequenced was memory (CD45RO+) T cells sorted from blood. These receptors originate from a woman between 18 and 29 years old in good health.

J is TRBJ2-7 and V is TRBV18, with D uncertain. This CDR3 has 15 residues. Trimming removed 2 bases at V and 10 bases at J, with 21 bases between. Germline CDR1 and CDR2: KGHSH and LQKENI. The CDR3 DNA reads as TGTGCCAGCTCACCAGATACCCCAACAGTCGGCTATCAGTACTTC. It yields the protein CASSPDTPTVGYQYF.

This clonotype was seen a handful of times. This chain links TRBV7-2 with TRBJ1-2; the D is unclear. V lost 5 bases to trimming and J lost 2 bases, with 3 bases between them. Germline V lookup: CDR1 SGHTA, CDR2 FQGNSA. The CDR3 totals 11 residues. The CDR3 loop reads CASSGNYGYTF. CDR3 sequence (DNA): TGTGCCAGCAGCGGGAACTATGGCTACACCTTC.

This clonotype was found a few times. This chain connects TRBV9 to TRBJ2-3; 9 positions agree with TRBD2. Germline V CDR1 and CDR2: SGDLS, YYNGEE. With 7 bases clipped from V and 3 bases from J, the junction kept 9 bases outside the gene matches. The CDR3 is 15 residues long. This CDR3 reads CASSISGGETDTQYF. Here the CDR3 DNA reads TGTGCCAGCTCGATTAGCGGGGGCGAAACAGATACGCAGTATTTT.

At least ten counts were recorded for this clonotype. The genes are TRBV6-5 and TRBJ2-5; D unclear. The CDR3 has 13 residues. Trimming removed 2 bases at V and 10 bases at J, with 14 bases between. CDR1 and CDR2 from the germline V gene are MNHEY and SVGAGI. CDR3 loop: CASSYPASVGQYF. The CDR3 DNA follows: TGTGCCAGCAGTTACCCGGCCTCGGTTGGCCAGTACTTC.

This chain uses TRBV7-2 with TRBJ1-1, with TRBD1 as a possible D gene (5 bases). The germline gives CDR1 SGHTA, CDR2 FQGNSA. The CDR3 extends over 15 amino acids. Trimming removed 6 bases at V and 2 bases at J, with 16 bases between. In DNA form, the CDR3 reads TGTGCCAGCAGTTTTTCTGGGGCAGGCAACACTGAAGCTTTCTTT. Translation: CASSFSGAGNTEAFF. The variable domain in full, with the rest retrieved from reference TRBV7-2 and TRBJ1-1, is GAGVSQSPSNKVTEKGKDVELRCDPISGHTALYWYRQSLGQGLEFLIYFQGNSAPDKSGLPSDRFSAERTGGSVSTLTIQRTQQEDSAVYLCASSFSGAGNTEAFFGQGTRLTVV.

This clonotype appeared many times. The rearrangement uses TRBV4-3 and TRBJ2-7; D not resolved. The germline CDR1 and CDR2 sequences are LGHNA and YSLEER. V was clipped by 0 bases and J by 8 bases, with 11 bases between them. There are 13 residues in the CDR3. The CDR3 spells CASSQDGTSKQYF. The CDR3 DNA follows: TGCGCCAGCAGCCAAGATGGCACTTCGAAGCAGTACTTC.

There are a few counts of this clonotype. V usage is TRBV27 and J usage is TRBJ1-5; no clear D. CDR3 length equals 14 residues. The V gene lost 5 bases and the J gene lost 3 bases, with 11 bases spanning the gap. Germline CDR1 and CDR2: MNHEY and SMNVEV (reference sequence). The CDR3 bases are TGTGCCAGCAGTCCCGGGCCATCCAATCAGCCCCAGCATTTT. Translating it yields CASSPGPSNQPQHF.

There are a few counts of this clonotype. The rearrangement joins TRBV4-1 to TRBJ2-7; 7 nucleotides align to TRBD1. Germline CDR1 reads MGHRA; CDR2 reads YSYEKL. The CDR3 runs 15 residues. V was clipped by 4 bases and J by 0 bases; unmatched bases: 6. The CDR3 DNA is TGCGCCAGCAGCCGGAGCCGGGACAGCTCCTACGAGCAGTACTTC. Amino acid sequence: CASSRSRDSSYEQYF.

This clonotype was detected a few times. The chain combines TRBV3-1 with TRBJ2-1; TRBD2 agrees at 11 bases. CDR1 is LGHDT and CDR2 is YNNKEL in the germline V gene (reference sequence). Trimming removed 4 bases from V and 2 bases from J; junction bases left unmatched: 16. The length of the CDR3 is 20 residues. As DNA, the CDR3 is TGTGCCAGCAGCCTTCTTGGACTAGCGGGTAGGGTCGGTCCCTACAATGAGCAGTTCTTC. It encodes CASSLLGLAGRVGPYNEQFF.

The table lists this clonotype with a few counts. This chain links TRBV3-1 with TRBJ2-7; D is unresolved. CDR3 length: 13 residues. The V and J ends lost 2 bases and 6 bases respectively, with 11 bases between them. Germline assignment: CDR1 LGHDT and CDR2 YNNKEL (reference sequence). The CDR3 protein is CASSQYNNREQYF. DNA of the CDR3: TGTGCCAGCAGCCAATACAACAATCGCGAGCAGTACTTC.

The chain joins TRBV27 to TRBJ2-6, with TRBD2 as a possible D gene (5 bases). Trimming took 8 bases from V and 2 from J, leaving 13 bases between them. There are 15 residues in the CDR3. Germline V lookup: CDR1 MNHEY, CDR2 SMNVEV (reference sequence). This CDR3 is CASQAVRAGANVLTF. CDR3 sequence (DNA): TGTGCCAGCCAAGCGGTGCGGGCTGGGGCCAACGTCCTGACTTTC.

This clonotype was seen a few times. This rearrangement joins TRBV12-3 or TRBV12-4 to TRBJ2-3, with TRBD2 matching 13 bases. Trimming removed 6 bases from V and 6 bases from J; junction bases left unmatched: 6. CDR3 length: 15 amino acids. CDR3 sequence: CASSLTSGRLDTQYF. The CDR3 DNA follows: TGTGCCAGCAGCCTGACTAGCGGGAGGCTGGATACGCAGTATTTT.

There are a few counts of this clonotype. The V call is TRBV20-1, the J call TRBJ2-5; 9 nucleotides align to TRBD2. The CDR3 runs 13 residues. Germline loops: CDR1 DFQATT, CDR2 SNEGSKA (reference sequence). J was trimmed by 6 bases and V by 6 bases; bases with no gene match: 8. Written as DNA, the CDR3 is TGCAGTGCGGGGCGGGAGGGCTTAAAGACCCAGTACTTC. Encoded protein: CSAGREGLKTQYF.

The chain joins TRBV10-3 to TRBJ2-3; no clear D gene. CDR3 length equals 15 residues. CDR1 and CDR2 from the germline V gene are ENHRY and SYGVKD. V lost 2 bases and J 2 bases, leaving 11 bases between the germline ends. CDR3 residues: CAISEPGLYTDTQYF. CDR3 coding DNA: TGTGCCATCAGTGAGCCGGGTTTATACACAGATACGCAGTATTTT.

This clonotype turned up a few times. The V and J genes are TRBV5-1 and TRBJ2-3; 8 positions match TRBD2. The CDR3 is made up of 15 amino acids. After removal of 1 base from V and 1 base from J, the junction contained 2 bases not matched to a gene. The germline V gene has CDR1 SGHRS and CDR2 YFSETQ. CDR3 loop: CASSLMRGGTDTQYF. CDR3 nucleotides: TGCGCCAGCAGCTTGATGCGGGGGGGCACAGATACGCAGTATTTT.

This clonotype is termed medium-sized. The rearrangement uses TRBV5-1 and TRBJ2-1; D is undetermined. The CDR3 runs to 15 residues. V lost 1 base and J 5 bases, leaving 13 bases between the germline ends. CDR1 and CDR2 from the germline V gene are SGHRS and YFSETQ. The DNA for the CDR3 is TGCGCCAGCAGCTTGTTGGTGGCAGGTAACAATGAGCAGTTCTTC. It specifies CASSLLVAGNNEQFF.